This is a list of T cell receptor beta chains from one sample in a study of CD8+ T cells in alopecia areata. TCRdb keeps only in-frame clones here, not all; method: immunoSEQ multiplex PCR. The sample holds around 120,000 clones; under 65% are singletons and the top ten take around 5.7%. The sample was CD4+ T cells sorted from blood, taken at week 4, from a patient treated with tofacitinib. These receptors were obtained from a human donor with alopecia areata. Both conserved end residues are part of each CDR3.

V	J	CDR3
TRBV5-1	TRBJ2-5	CASSKFVSSKETQYF
TRBV5-1	TRBJ1-4	CASSLGNSNEGEKLFF
TRBV27	TRBJ2-1	CASSLLPGTSGSYNEQFF
TRBV7-2	TRBJ1-2	CASSSDRGLITLYGYTF
TRBV7-2	TRBJ2-7	CASSTTGQGPRDYEQYF
TRBV7-9	TRBJ1-5	CASSLENQPQHF
TRBV29-1	TRBJ2-5	CSVEARRGQETQYF
TRBV10-3	TRBJ2-3	CAISTRQGDTQYF
TRBV5-1	TRBJ2-3	CASSFGESTDTQYF
TRBV29-1	TRBJ2-3	CSVRAGGTDTQYF
TRBV29-1	TRBJ2-5	CSGGLAGDRAETQYF
TRBV5-4	TRBJ2-5	CASSLGAQETQYF
TRBV29-1	TRBJ1-3	CSVGESSGNTIYF
TRBV29-1	TRBJ2-7	CSVERTGLEQYF
TRBV19	TRBJ1-5	CASSTTGGNQPQHF
TRBV29-1	TRBJ2-1	CSVGVTSDNEQFF
TRBV19	TRBJ1-4	CASTGPANEKLFF
TRBV27	TRBJ2-5	CASRKTRGGETQYF
TRBV2	TRBJ1-2	CASMGRDAHTNYGYTF
TRBV5-1	TRBJ1-2	CASATEGNYGYTF
TRBV7-3	TRBJ1-5	CASSFRPNTPQHF
TRBV6-5	TRBJ1-4	CASSYNGADPTRLFF
TRBV29-1	TRBJ1-2	CSVERVYGYTF
TRBV15	TRBJ2-5	CATSRERGPPWETQYF
TRBV7-3	TRBJ2-2	CASSLRGGAGGELFF
TRBV11-2	TRBJ2-7	CASSLGRTYEQYF
TRBV6-5	TRBJ2-7	CASSYETGYEQYF
TRBV9	TRBJ2-3	CASRGSTDTQYF
TRBV7-8	TRBJ1-2	CASRLGHLEGYTF
TRBV6-1	TRBJ1-2	CASSEGQVF
TRBV2	TRBJ2-7	CASEQQGREQYF
TRBV7-9	TRBJ2-3	CASSSQDTQYF
TRBV28	TRBJ2-5	CASSLISREETQYF
TRBV6-5	TRBJ1-1	CASSSPLLNKEAFF
TRBV7-3	TRBJ1-2	CASSLTGGQTNGYTF